These T cell receptor beta chains were read from a single sample in a study of T cell changes during pregnancy in multiple sclerosis. Assay used: immunoSEQ multiplex PCR; TCRdb lists only in-frame clones, some missing. The data contain 90,000 to 120,000 clones, about nine tenths of them singletons. The sequences come from peripheral blood, collected in the third trimester of pregnancy. These receptors came from a female donor in good health, enrolled as a control in a pregnancy study. The CDR3 runs from the conserved cysteine through the conserved F or W. A D gene is named only where the DNA matches it firmly. Not every row has a clone size; where given, it reads once, few, many or a size class.

j_call: TRBJ2-3
v_call: TRBV27
d_call: .
clone_size: .
cdr3_aa: CASAIDRTSTDTQYF
cdr3_nt: TGTGCCAGCGCGATCGACAGGACAAGCACAGATACGCAGTATTTT

j_call: TRBJ1-3
v_call: TRBV7-3
d_call: TRBD1
clone_size: .
cdr3_aa: CASSAGGGNTIYF
cdr3_nt: TGTGCCAGCAGCGCAGGGGGCGGAAACACCATATATTTT

j_call: TRBJ1-2
v_call: TRBV15
d_call: .
clone_size: .
cdr3_aa: CATSRPTAGVGGYTF
cdr3_nt: TGTGCCACCAGCAGACCTACTGCAGGGGTCGGTGGCTACACCTTC

j_call: TRBJ1-1
v_call: TRBV9
d_call: .
clone_size: .
cdr3_aa: CASSVGGVGTEAFF
cdr3_nt: TGTGCCAGCAGCGTAGGGGGGGTAGGCACTGAAGCTTTCTTT

j_call: TRBJ1-2
v_call: TRBV16
d_call: .
clone_size: .
cdr3_aa: CASSPGVRGDGYTF
cdr3_nt: TGTGCCAGCAGCCCCGGGGTACGGGGAGATGGCTACACCTTC

j_call: TRBJ2-7
v_call: TRBV10-3
d_call: .
clone_size: .
cdr3_aa: CAISQTYEQYF
cdr3_nt: TGTGCCATCAGTCAGACCTACGAGCAGTACTTC

j_call: TRBJ2-5
v_call: TRBV9
d_call: .
clone_size: .
cdr3_aa: CASSVGGEETQYF
cdr3_nt: TGTGCCAGCAGCGTAGGGGGGGAAGAGACCCAGTACTTC

j_call: TRBJ1-5
v_call: TRBV9
d_call: TRBD1
clone_size: .
cdr3_aa: CARWTGVPNQPQHF
cdr3_nt: TGTGCCAGATGGACAGGGGTCCCCAATCAGCCCCAGCATTTT

j_call: TRBJ2-7
v_call: TRBV7-2
d_call: .
clone_size: .
cdr3_aa: CASSWSGYEQYF
cdr3_nt: TGTGCCAGCAGCTGGAGCGGCTACGAGCAGTACTTC

j_call: TRBJ1-4
v_call: TRBV7-8
d_call: .
clone_size: .
cdr3_aa: CASSPVGGGGEKLFF
cdr3_nt: TGTGCCAGCAGCCCAGTGGGGGGCGGGGGTGAAAAACTGTTTTTT

j_call: TRBJ1-1
v_call: TRBV15
d_call: TRBD1
clone_size: .
cdr3_aa: CATSRDRGVTEAFF
cdr3_nt: TGTGCCACCAGCAGAGACAGGGGGGTAACTGAAGCTTTCTTT

j_call: TRBJ2-2
v_call: TRBV10-3
d_call: TRBD2
clone_size: .
cdr3_aa: CAISEGTSGVGAGELFF
cdr3_nt: TGTGCCATCAGTGAAGGGACTAGCGGGGTCGGGGCCGGGGAGCTGTTTTTT

j_call: TRBJ1-2
v_call: TRBV10-3
d_call: .
clone_size: once
cdr3_aa: CAISDDIGGIYGYTF
cdr3_nt: TGTGCCATCAGTGACGATATCGGGGGGATCTATGGCTACACCTTC

j_call: TRBJ1-1
v_call: TRBV19
d_call: TRBD1
clone_size: .
cdr3_aa: CASSTTGTGGTEAFF
cdr3_nt: TGTGCCAGTAGTACAACCGGGACAGGGGGCACTGAAGCTTTCTTT

j_call: TRBJ2-7
v_call: TRBV7-3
d_call: .
clone_size: once
cdr3_aa: CASSAGGSSYEQYF
cdr3_nt: TGTGCCAGCAGCGCAGGGGGGAGCTCCTACGAGCAGTACTTC

j_call: TRBJ1-1
v_call: TRBV19
d_call: .
clone_size: few
cdr3_aa: CASSGGRGSEAFF
cdr3_nt: TGTGCCAGTAGTGGAGGTCGCGGGTCTGAAGCTTTCTTT

j_call: TRBJ2-5
v_call: TRBV9
d_call: TRBD2
clone_size: .
cdr3_aa: CASSVGGGQETQYF
cdr3_nt: TGTGCCAGCAGCGTAGGGGGGGGCCAAGAGACCCAGTACTTC

j_call: TRBJ1-2
v_call: TRBV10-3
d_call: .
clone_size: .
cdr3_aa: CAISGISYYGYTF
cdr3_nt: TGTGCCATCAGTGGCATTAGCTACTATGGCTACACCTTC

j_call: TRBJ1-1
v_call: TRBV5-4
d_call: TRBD1
clone_size: .
cdr3_aa: CASSPGFPGTGGTEAFF
cdr3_nt: TGTGCCAGCAGCCCTGGATTTCCCGGGACAGGGGGCACTGAAGCTTTCTTT

j_call: TRBJ1-1
v_call: TRBV25-1
d_call: .
clone_size: .
cdr3_aa: CASSETGEAFF
cdr3_nt: TGTGCCAGCAGTGAGACAGGTGAAGCTTTCTTT

j_call: TRBJ1-2
v_call: TRBV27
d_call: .
clone_size: once
cdr3_aa: CASSLVGGEFYGYTF
cdr3_nt: TGTGCCAGCAGTTTAGTAGGCGGGGAATTCTATGGCTACACCTTC

j_call: TRBJ1-2
v_call: TRBV11-3
d_call: TRBD1
clone_size: .
cdr3_aa: CANTGTGGRGGYTF
cdr3_nt: TGTGCCAATACCGGGACAGGGGGAAGAGGCGGCTACACCTTC

j_call: TRBJ1-2
v_call: TRBV6-5
d_call: TRBD1
clone_size: .
cdr3_aa: CASSPGGTGNYGYTF
cdr3_nt: TGTGCCAGCAGCCCCGGGGGGACAGGAAACTATGGCTACACCTTC

j_call: TRBJ1-2
v_call: TRBV19
d_call: .
clone_size: .
cdr3_aa: CASSIGRTSYGYTF
cdr3_nt: TGTGCCAGTAGTATAGGCCGGACATCCTATGGCTACACCTTC

j_call: TRBJ2-2
v_call: TRBV6-1
d_call: TRBD2
clone_size: .
cdr3_aa: CASSEGLAGEEGELFF
cdr3_nt: TGTGCCAGCAGTGAAGGGCTAGCGGGTGAGGAAGGGGAGCTGTTTTTT

j_call: TRBJ1-2
v_call: TRBV6-5
d_call: .
clone_size: .
cdr3_aa: CASSSRPGDGYTF
cdr3_nt: TGTGCCAGCAGTTCCCGACCCGGGGATGGCTACACCTTC

j_call: TRBJ1-1
v_call: TRBV7-2
d_call: .
clone_size: .
cdr3_aa: CASRPEGHTNTEAFF
cdr3_nt: TGTGCCAGCAGACCAGAGGGACATACGAACACTGAAGCTTTCTTT

j_call: TRBJ2-3
v_call: TRBV27
d_call: .
clone_size: .
cdr3_aa: CASSLGGAVTDTQYF
cdr3_nt: TGTGCCAGCAGTTTAGGGGGCGCAGTCACAGATACGCAGTATTTT

j_call: TRBJ2-1
v_call: TRBV29-1
d_call: .
clone_size: .
cdr3_aa: CSVEDLGERRSSYNEQFF
cdr3_nt: TGCAGCGTTGAAGATCTTGGGGAGCGGCGTAGCTCCTACAATGAGCAGTTCTTC

j_call: TRBJ1-6
v_call: TRBV5-6
d_call: TRBD1
clone_size: once
cdr3_aa: CASSSGTGVNSPLHF
cdr3_nt: TGTGCCAGCAGCTCAGGGACAGGCGTCAATTCACCCCTCCACTTT

j_call: TRBJ2-7
v_call: TRBV28
d_call: .
clone_size: once
cdr3_aa: CASSPIGTPGIHSYEQYF
cdr3_nt: TGTGCCAGCAGTCCCATTGGGACACCCGGAATACACTCCTACGAGCAGTACTTC

j_call: TRBJ1-1
v_call: TRBV6-5
d_call: TRBD1
clone_size: .
cdr3_aa: CASSYRTGATEAFF
cdr3_nt: TGTGCCAGCAGTTACAGGACAGGGGCCACTGAAGCTTTCTTT

j_call: TRBJ2-1
v_call: TRBV5-1
d_call: TRBD2
clone_size: .
cdr3_aa: CASSLVSGGTLYNEQFF
cdr3_nt: TGCGCCAGCAGCTTGGTTAGCGGGGGGACCTTATACAATGAGCAGTTCTTC

j_call: TRBJ2-6
v_call: TRBV14
d_call: .
clone_size: .
cdr3_aa: CASSQDQSRGRNSGANVLTF
cdr3_nt: TGTGCCAGCAGCCAAGATCAATCGCGGGGGCGAAACTCTGGGGCCAACGTCCTGACTTTC

j_call: TRBJ1-4
v_call: TRBV6-1
d_call: .
clone_size: .
cdr3_aa: CASQGTYNEKLFF
cdr3_nt: TGTGCCAGCCAGGGAACTTATAATGAAAAACTGTTTTTT

j_call: TRBJ1-1
v_call: TRBV7-9
d_call: .
clone_size: .
cdr3_aa: CASSLGRQMNTEAFF
cdr3_nt: TGTGCCAGCAGCTTAGGTAGACAGATGAACACTGAAGCTTTCTTT